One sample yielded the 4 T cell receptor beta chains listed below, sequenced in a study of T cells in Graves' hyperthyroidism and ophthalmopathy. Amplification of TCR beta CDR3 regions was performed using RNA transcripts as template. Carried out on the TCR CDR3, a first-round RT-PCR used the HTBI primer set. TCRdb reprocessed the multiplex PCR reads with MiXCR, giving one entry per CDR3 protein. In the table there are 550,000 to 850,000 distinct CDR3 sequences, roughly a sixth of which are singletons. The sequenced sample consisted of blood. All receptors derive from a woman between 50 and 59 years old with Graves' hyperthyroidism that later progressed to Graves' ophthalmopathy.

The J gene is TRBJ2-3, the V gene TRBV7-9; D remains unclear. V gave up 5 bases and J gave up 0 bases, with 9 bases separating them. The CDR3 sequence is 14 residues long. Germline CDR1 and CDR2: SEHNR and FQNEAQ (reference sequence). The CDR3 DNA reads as TGTGCCAGCAGCCCAGACGGGAGCACAGATACGCAGTATTTT. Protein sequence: CASSPDGSTDTQYF.

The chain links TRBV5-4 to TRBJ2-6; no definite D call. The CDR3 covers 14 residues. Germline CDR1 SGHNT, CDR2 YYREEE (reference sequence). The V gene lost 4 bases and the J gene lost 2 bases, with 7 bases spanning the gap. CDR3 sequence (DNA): TGTGCCAGCAGCCTAGAGGCTGGGGCCAACGTCCTGACTTTC. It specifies CASSLEAGANVLTF.

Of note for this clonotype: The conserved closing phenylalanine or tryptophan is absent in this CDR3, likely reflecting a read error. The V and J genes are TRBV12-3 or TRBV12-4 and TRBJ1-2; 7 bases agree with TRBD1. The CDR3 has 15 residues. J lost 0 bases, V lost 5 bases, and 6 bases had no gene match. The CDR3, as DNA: TGTGCCAGCAGTCAGAGGACAGGATCTAACTATGGCTACACCCTC. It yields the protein CASSQRTGSNYGYTL.

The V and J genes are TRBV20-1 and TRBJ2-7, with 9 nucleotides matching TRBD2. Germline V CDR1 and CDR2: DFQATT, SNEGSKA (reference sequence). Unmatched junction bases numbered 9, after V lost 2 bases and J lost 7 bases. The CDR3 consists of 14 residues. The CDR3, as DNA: TGCAGTGCTAGAACGGCTAGCGGGGTCGGGGAGCAGTACTTC. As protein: CSARTASGVGEQYF.